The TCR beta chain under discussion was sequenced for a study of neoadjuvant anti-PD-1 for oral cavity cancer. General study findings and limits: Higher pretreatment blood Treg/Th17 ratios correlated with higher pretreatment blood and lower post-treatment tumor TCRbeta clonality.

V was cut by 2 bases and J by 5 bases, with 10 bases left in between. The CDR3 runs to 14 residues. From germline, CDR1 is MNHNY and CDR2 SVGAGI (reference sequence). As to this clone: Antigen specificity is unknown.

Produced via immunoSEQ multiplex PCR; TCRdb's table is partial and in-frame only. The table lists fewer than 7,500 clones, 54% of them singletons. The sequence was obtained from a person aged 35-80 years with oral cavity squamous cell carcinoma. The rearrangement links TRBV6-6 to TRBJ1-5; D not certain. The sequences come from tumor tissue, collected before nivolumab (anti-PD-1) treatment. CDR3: CASSYLGPDQPQHF. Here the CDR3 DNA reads TGTGCCAGCAGTTACCTAGGGCCGGATCAGCCCCAGCATTTT.